This T cell receptor beta chain came from a study of graft-versus-host responses after intestinal transplantation. At the level of the study: Recipients obtained multivisceral, liver-intestinal, or isolated intestinal transplants. The whole recipient group had anti-thymocyte globulin induction followed by tacrolimus and steroids for roughly 3 years.

Study outcomes and limitations: GvH clones were identified in recipient marrow, with some first appearing in ileum or blood. HvG clone declines early post-transplant were associated with peak circulating GvH levels.

For this clone: The antigen is undetermined.

CDR1 is SNHLY, CDR2 FYNNEI, per germline. The CDR3 sequence is 15 residues long. With 1 base removed from V and 7 bases from J, the gap between germline ends came to 13 bases. TCRdb's copy holds only in-frame clones and misses some; the assay was immunoSEQ multiplex PCR. This repertoire shows tens of thousands of clones, around 94% found once; its top ten account for less than 0.85%. The rearrangement joins TRBV2 to TRBJ1-4; D gene unclear. The receptor comes from a human patient who received an intestinal transplant, so some T cells may come from the graft donor. The specimen comprised PBMCs, sampled 16 days after intestinal transplant. The CDR3 reads CASSEVRTSGEKLFF. CDR3 DNA sequence: TGTGCCAGCAGTGAAGTTCGGACGAGCGGTGAAAAACTGTTTTTT.